This TCR beta chain was identified during a study of blood T cells in healthy people across ages. Unmatched junction bases numbered 6, after V lost 5 bases and J lost 1 base. The CDR3 sequence is 15 residues long. Germline values: CDR1 SGHVS, CDR2 FNYEAQ. A second PCR, run for about 7 to 11 cycles, used a sample-barcoded 5' primer plus a J-beta primer mix. TCRdb ran MiXCR on the 5' RACE reads and lists one entry per CDR3 protein. The table has hundreds of thousands of distinct CDR3 sequences, approximately 52% seen once. This clonotype came up a few times. The sequence was obtained from an elderly woman in good health. The chain links TRBV7-6 to TRBJ2-7; 9 bases agree with TRBD1. Sequencing used blood. The CDR3 region is CASSLWTGESYEQYF. CDR3 DNA sequence: TGTGCCAGCAGCCTCTGGACAGGGGAATCCTACGAGCAGTACTTC.